These 26 T cell receptor beta chains share one sample of origin, sequenced in a study of blood T cell repertoires in COVID-19. Libraries were prepared by immunoSEQ multiplex PCR; TCRdb keeps only in-frame clonotypes and omits some of them. This sample has tens of thousands of clones, with 65% to 80% found just once. The sample was peripheral blood. The receptors were sampled from a human donor in a cohort sampled during active or convalescent COVID-19.

The rearrangement joins TRBV7-2 to TRBJ1-5, with a weak D call TRBD1 (5 bases). The V end was cut by 5 bases, the J end by 7 bases, with 18 bases between. The CDR3 has 15 amino acids. The germline V gene has CDR1 SGHTA and CDR2 FQGNSA. CDR3 residues: CASSQVQGWYQPQHF. For the CDR3, the DNA is TGTGCCAGCAGCCAGGTCCAGGGCTGGTACCAGCCCCAGCATTTT.

V and J are TRBV30 and TRBJ1-2; TRBD1 matches at 8 bases. Trimming removed 7 bases from V and 8 bases from J; junction bases left unmatched: 9. CDR1 is GTSNPN, CDR2 SVGIG, per germline (reference sequence). This CDR3 has 12 amino acids. The CDR3 here is CASGRTGSGYTF. Written as DNA, the CDR3 is TGTGCCTCTGGGCGGACAGGGAGCGGCTACACCTTC.

This clone has a single count. The chain has TRBV6-5 and TRBJ2-1, with no clear D. The ends were cut back, 9 bases at V and 0 bases at J, with 9 bases in the middle. CDR1 MNHEY and CDR2 SVGAGI come from the germline V gene. This CDR3 has 13 amino acids. CDR3 in DNA: TGTGCCAGTAGTACTCTCTCCTACAATGAGCAGTTCTTC. Residues: CASSTLSYNEQFF.

The rearrangement uses TRBV30 and TRBJ1-6, with 10 positions matching TRBD1. The CDR3 contains 13 residues. CDR1 and CDR2 (germline): GTSNPN, SVGIG (reference sequence). J lost 7 bases, V lost 4 bases, and 1 base had no gene match. In nucleotides, the CDR3 is TGTGCCTGGACGGGACAGGGGAATTCACCCCTCCACTTT. Its translation is CAWTGQGNSPLHF.

This clone was picked up one time. The chain couples TRBV11-2 to TRBJ2-4; TRBD1 matches 7 bases. J was trimmed by 4 bases and V by 4 bases; bases with no gene match: 10. CDR3 length equals 16 residues. Germline values: CDR1 SGHAT, CDR2 FQNNGV. In DNA form, the CDR3 reads TGTGCCAGCAGCTCCTACCGGGACAGAGCTAAAAACATTCAGTACTTC. Protein product: CASSSYRDRAKNIQYF.

The V and J genes are TRBV14 and TRBJ2-3, with unresolved D. Germline lookup yields CDR1 SGHDN and CDR2 FVKESK. This CDR3 has 15 amino acids. V was trimmed by 4 bases and J by 0 bases, leaving 11 bases between them. The CDR3 loop reads CASSRRGPSTDTQYF. The CDR3 DNA sequence: TGTGCCAGCAGCCGCAGAGGTCCTAGCACAGATACGCAGTATTTT.

V and J are TRBV7-9 and TRBJ2-7; TRBD1 agrees at 8 bases. V trimming: 3 bases; J trimming: 6 bases; junction bases outside the gene matches: 1. Germline V lookup: CDR1 SEHNR, CDR2 FQNEAQ (reference sequence). This CDR3 has 12 residues. The CDR3: CASSFQGAEQYF. CDR3 DNA: TGTGCCAGCAGCTTCCAGGGGGCCGAGCAGTACTTC.

The chain carries TRBV2 and TRBJ1-4; the match to TRBD1 covers 10 bases. V was pared by 7 bases and J by 7 bases, with 6 bases of the junction left unmatched. Germline V gene sequence: CDR1 SNHLY, CDR2 FYNNEI. There are 14 residues in the CDR3. The CDR3 bases are TGTGCCAGCATCGACAGGGGGCGCCGTGAAAAACTGTTTTTT. This sequence encodes CASIDRGRREKLFF.

A note on this clone: An end of the junction does not agree with germline; a read error may underlie this. The chain uses TRBV7-7 and TRBJ2-2, with TRBD2 as a possible D gene (6 bases). Germline assignment: CDR1 SSHAT and CDR2 FNYEAQ (reference sequence). CDR3 length: 14 residues. CDR3 amino acids: CASSFGAGTGELFF. In DNA form, the CDR3 reads TGTGCTAGCAGCTTTGGGGCGGGGACCGGGGAGCTGTTTTTT.

The chain has TRBV4-1 and TRBJ2-3; TRBD1 might be the D (5 bases). V gave up 3 bases and J gave up 4 bases, with 17 bases separating them. The CDR3 spans 16 residues. From germline, CDR1 is MGHRA and CDR2 YSYEKL. The CDR3 DNA reads as TGCGCCAGCAGCCATTCCCGGGTTAGGGGCCCAGATACGCAGTATTTT. Translated, it gives CASSHSRVRGPDTQYF.

The chain has TRBV6-6 and TRBJ2-2; TRBD1 aligns across 7 bases. This CDR3 has 15 residues. Looked up from germline, CDR1 is MNHNY and CDR2 is SVGAGI (reference sequence). Unmatched junction bases numbered 1, after V lost 2 bases and J lost 1 base. The CDR3 loop reads CASSYRTGNTGELFF. In nucleotides, the CDR3 is TGTGCCAGCAGTTACCGGACAGGGAACACCGGGGAGCTGTTTTTT.

This chain links TRBV5-1 with TRBJ1-6, with TRBD1 matching 9 bases. V was pared by 5 bases and J by 6 bases, with 9 bases of the junction left unmatched. Germline V gene sequence: CDR1 SGHRS, CDR2 YFSETQ. This CDR3 has 16 amino acids. CDR3: CASSLSSDRGNSPLHF. The DNA of the CDR3 is TGCGCCAGCAGTCTAAGCTCGGACAGGGGTAATTCACCCCTCCACTTT.

V usage is TRBV5-1 and J usage is TRBJ2-2; the match to TRBD2 covers 12 bases. The CDR3 runs 15 residues. Germline CDR1 reads SGHRS; CDR2 reads YFSETQ. Trimming cost V 4 bases and J 6 bases; bases outside gene matches: 4. The CDR3 loop reads CASSRWTSGAGELFF. CDR3 sequence (DNA): TGCGCCAGCAGCCGATGGACTAGCGGGGCCGGGGAGCTGTTTTTT.

This clone was picked up a small number of times. This chain connects TRBV6-6 to TRBJ2-2; no clear D. The CDR3 runs to 14 residues. V was cut by 5 bases and J by 7 bases, with 14 bases left in between. The germline V gene has CDR1 MNHNY and CDR2 SVGAGI (reference sequence). The CDR3 DNA sequence: TGTGCCAGCAGTCCTGCCCCGGTCATCGGGGAGCTGTTTTTT. Its protein is CASSPAPVIGELFF.

The rearrangement uses TRBV4-3 and TRBJ1-6; 8 bases match TRBD1. The CDR3 has 18 amino acids. Unmatched junction bases numbered 14, after V lost 0 bases and J lost 10 bases. Germline CDR1 is LGHNA and CDR2 is YSLEER. CDR3 region: CASSQEATTGVTNSPLHF. CDR3 nucleotide sequence: TGCGCCAGCAGCCAAGAAGCTACGACAGGGGTAACTAACTCACCCCTCCACTTT.

The V call is TRBV2, the J call TRBJ2-3; 8 bases line up with TRBD2. Germline CDR1 SNHLY, CDR2 FYNNEI. The CDR3 loop spans 15 amino acids. V shed 9 bases and J 3 bases; nucleotides not matched to a gene: 11. The CDR3 spells CASGGAGGQTDTQYF. The CDR3 bases are TGTGCCAGTGGGGGGGCGGGAGGTCAAACAGATACGCAGTATTTT.

CDR3 DNA: TGCGCCAGCAGCTCGGGGTCCCCGGGTGAAGCTTTCTTT. Encoded protein: CASSSGSPGEAFF. The genes are TRBV5-1 and TRBJ1-1; no definite D call. Germline CDR1 and CDR2: SGHRS and YFSETQ. The CDR3 consists of 13 residues. The V end lost 3 bases, the J end lost 7 bases, and 13 bases lay between the germline ends.

The J gene is TRBJ1-2, the V gene TRBV4-3, with TRBD1 matching 7 bases. Losses at the gene ends were 5 bases for V and 4 bases for J; bases not matched to a gene: 16. CDR3 size: 17 residues. Germline V gives CDR1 LGHNA, CDR2 YSLEER. The chain's CDR3 is CASSGRAGTAISYGYTF. CDR3 nucleotide sequence: TGCGCCAGCAGCGGCAGGGCAGGGACAGCTATCAGCTATGGCTACACCTTC.

There are a few counts of this clone. CDR3 residues: CASSQGSSGAYNEQFF. As DNA, the CDR3 is TGCGCCAGCAGCCAAGGATCTAGCGGGGCCTACAATGAGCAGTTCTTC. The V and J genes are TRBV4-3 and TRBJ2-1, with 9 bases identical to TRBD2. The trim removed 1 base at V and 2 bases at J, leaving 3 bases unmatched. The CDR3 loop spans 16 amino acids. From germline, CDR1 is LGHNA and CDR2 YSLEER.

This chain joins TRBV6-5 and TRBJ2-1; D may be TRBD2 (6 bases). The germline CDR1 and CDR2 sequences are MNHEY and SVGAGI. Deletions cut 2 bases from V and 6 bases from J, with 11 bases between. CDR3 length equals 14 residues. The chain's CDR3 is CASSYPGLPNEQFF. The CDR3 coding sequence is TGTGCCAGCAGTTACCCGGGACTCCCCAATGAGCAGTTCTTC.

The chain recombines TRBV19 with TRBJ1-2; weak D call: TRBD1 (5 bases). CDR3 length: 14 residues. Germline CDR1 is LNHDA and CDR2 is SQIVND (reference sequence). The V and J ends lost 3 bases and 1 base respectively, with 9 bases between them. The CDR3 DNA is TGTGCCAGTAGTATTAGACAGCTTAACTATGGCTACACCTTC. It specifies CASSIRQLNYGYTF.

The genes are TRBV29-1 and TRBJ1-2; D is uncertain. Germline CDR1 is SQVTM and CDR2 is ANQGSEA. The ends were cut back, 8 bases at V and 0 bases at J, with 16 bases in the middle. The CDR3 sequence is 14 residues long. Written as DNA, the CDR3 is TGCAGCACTTACTCGGGAGTTTCTAACTATGGCTACACCTTC. Translated, it gives CSTYSGVSNYGYTF.

This chain connects TRBV10-3 to TRBJ2-1; unclear D gene. V lost 7 bases, J lost 7 bases, and 17 bases lay in between. Germline V gives CDR1 ENHRY, CDR2 SYGVKD. The CDR3 runs 14 residues. The CDR3 nucleotides are TGTGCCATCAAGCTGAATATCAACCGGAATGAGCAGTTCTTC. Residues: CAIKLNINRNEQFF.

The chain couples TRBV7-8 to TRBJ2-5; tentatively, D is TRBD2 (5 bases). Trimming took 5 bases from V and 4 from J, leaving 8 bases between them. This CDR3 region has 12 residues. In germline, CDR1 is SGHVS, CDR2 FQNEAQ. The CDR3 DNA follows: TGTGCCAGCAGCATACTAGGAGAGACCCAGTACTTC. Protein sequence: CASSILGETQYF. Together with reference TRBV7-8 and TRBJ2-5, the CDR3 gives the full variable domain: GAGVSQSPRYKVAKRGQDVALRCDPISGHVSLFWYQQALGQGPEFLTYFQNEAQLDKSGLPSDRFFAERPEGSVSTLKIQRTQQEDSAVYLCASSILGETQYFGPGTRLLVL.

V gene TRBV5-6 combines with J gene TRBJ1-3, with 12 bases matching TRBD1. V trimming: 1 base; J trimming: 11 bases; junction bases outside the gene matches: 10. This CDR3 has 16 amino acids. Germline V lookup: CDR1 SGHDT, CDR2 YYEEEE. The CDR3 bases are TGTGCCAGCAGCTTGAACACAGGGACAGGGGGCGCTTCCATATATTTT. Residues: CASSLNTGTGGASIYF.

The rearrangement uses TRBV16 and TRBJ1-5; TRBD1 agrees at 7 bases. The CDR3 runs to 15 residues. The V gene's germline CDR1 is KGHSY and CDR2 FQNENV. V gave up 4 bases and J gave up 0 bases; unmatched junction bases: 3. The CDR3 sequence: CASSLGTASNQPQHF. CDR3 DNA sequence: TGTGCCAGCAGCCTCGGGACAGCTAGCAATCAGCCCCAGCATTTT.